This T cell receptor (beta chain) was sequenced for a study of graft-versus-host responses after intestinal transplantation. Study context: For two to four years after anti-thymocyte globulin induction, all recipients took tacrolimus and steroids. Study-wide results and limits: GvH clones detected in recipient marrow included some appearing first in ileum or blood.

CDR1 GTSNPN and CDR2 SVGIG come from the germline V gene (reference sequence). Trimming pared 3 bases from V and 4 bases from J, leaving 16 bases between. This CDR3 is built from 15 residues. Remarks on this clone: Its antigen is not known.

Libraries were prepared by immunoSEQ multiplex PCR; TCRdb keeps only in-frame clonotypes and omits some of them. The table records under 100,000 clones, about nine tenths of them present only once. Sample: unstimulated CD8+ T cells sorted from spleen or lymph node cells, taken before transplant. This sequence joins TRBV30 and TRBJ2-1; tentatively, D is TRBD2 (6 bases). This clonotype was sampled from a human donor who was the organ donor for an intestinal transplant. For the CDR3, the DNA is TGTGCCTGGAGCGGCGGACTAACGCCGTACAATGAGCAGTTCTTC. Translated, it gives CAWSGGLTPYNEQFF.